This T cell receptor beta chain was captured by sequencing in a study of blood T cells in healthy people across ages. Using a J-beta primer mix together with a sample-barcoded 5' primer, a second PCR was run for 7 to 11 cycles. TCRdb re-called the 5' RACE reads through MiXCR, storing one row per CDR3 protein. The sample lists about 2 million distinct CDR3 sequences; about 50% were seen once. This clonotype has a handful of counts. No antigen is known for it. Study-level findings and limits: The study regarded diversity estimates from one million T cells as underestimates. Whereas aged donors had fewer naive CD4+ cells, long-lived donors had more of them and higher diversity.

Germline CDR1 is SGHTA and CDR2 is FQGTGA. The CDR3 totals 13 residues. Losses at the gene ends were 5 bases for V and 6 bases for J; bases not matched to a gene: 7. The chain has TRBV7-3 and TRBJ2-7; the match to TRBD1 covers 7 bases. The sample comprised blood. The receptor was isolated from a woman aged 40 to 50 in good health. DNA of the CDR3: TGTGCCAGCAGCCAGACAGGGAATAGCGAGCAGTACTTC. Translation gives CASSQTGNSEQYF.